This TCR beta chain came from a study of CXCR4 blockade with PD-1 therapy in pancreatic cancer. Libraries were prepared by immunoSEQ multiplex PCR; TCRdb keeps only in-frame clonotypes and omits some of them. The sample consists of about 4,000 clones, more than 35% of them appearing once. CDR1 and CDR2 (germline): KGHSH, LQKENI. V was pared by 3 bases and J by 4 bases, with 21 bases between. This CDR3 region has 18 residues. This clonotype was sampled from a human donor with pancreatic ductal adenocarcinoma. The sample was tumor tissue. The V and J genes are TRBV18 and TRBJ1-4; D uncertain. CDR3 loop: CASSPQAGTAGDNEKLFF. DNA for the CDR3: TGTGCCAGCTCACCCCAAGCAGGCACCGCCGGCGATAATGAAAAACTGTTTTTT. Using reference TRBV18 and TRBJ1-4 for the parts outside the CDR3, the full variable domain is NAGVMQNPRHLVRRRGQEARLRCSPMKGHSHVYWYRQLPEEGLKFMVYLQKENIIDESGMPKERFSAEFPKEGPSILRIQQVVRGDSAAYFCASSPQAGTAGDNEKLFFGSGTQLSVL.